This T cell receptor (beta chain) was profiled in a study of Ad26.COV2.S vaccination and SARS-CoV-2 variants. Study-level results: Reportedly, after vaccination the spike-specific CD8+ and CD4+ T cell responses displayed substantial breadth. Similar non-spike TCR breadth was seen in vaccine and placebo recipients. Placebo recipients showed lower spike-specific TCR breadth than vaccinees. Assessments of TCR breadth and depth may have underestimated the total T cell responses.

A remark on this clone: The antigen is undetermined.

Profiled with immunoSEQ multiplex PCR; TCRdb holds only in-frame clones, not every one. This sample has roughly 390,000 clones, with approximately 90% found just once. The treatment: approximately 18 received Ad26.COV2.S at low or high dose, single or two shots; five or six received placebo; per-sample allocation not given. The study sampled participants on day 63 after the first vaccine or placebo injection. V was pared by 10 bases and J by 1 base, with 13 bases between. The CDR3 length is 14 residues. Germline CDR1 MDHEN, CDR2 SYDVKM. The V gene is TRBV28, the J gene TRBJ2-2; D call uncertain. This TCR derives from a person aged 18-65 years who received the Ad26.COV2.S COVID-19 vaccine or a placebo. The specimen comprised peripheral blood, sampled in a trial of Ad26.COV2.S vaccine versus placebo. The CDR3 protein is CAIQTSVNTGELFF. The CDR3 DNA sequence: TGTGCCATCCAAACCTCGGTGAACACCGGGGAGCTGTTTTTT.